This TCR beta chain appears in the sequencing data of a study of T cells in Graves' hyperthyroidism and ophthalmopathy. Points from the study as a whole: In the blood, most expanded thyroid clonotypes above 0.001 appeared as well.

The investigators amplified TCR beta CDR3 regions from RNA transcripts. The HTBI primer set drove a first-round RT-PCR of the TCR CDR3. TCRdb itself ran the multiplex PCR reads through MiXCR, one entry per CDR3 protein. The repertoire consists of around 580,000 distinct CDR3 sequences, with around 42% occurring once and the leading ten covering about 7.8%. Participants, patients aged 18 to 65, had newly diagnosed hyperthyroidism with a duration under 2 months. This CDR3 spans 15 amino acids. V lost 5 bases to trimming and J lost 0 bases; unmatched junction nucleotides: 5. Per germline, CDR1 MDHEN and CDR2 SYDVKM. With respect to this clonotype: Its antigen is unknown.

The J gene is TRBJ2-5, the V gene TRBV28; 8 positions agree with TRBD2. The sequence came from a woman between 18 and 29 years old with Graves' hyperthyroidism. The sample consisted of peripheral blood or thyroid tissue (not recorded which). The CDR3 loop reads CASSEGTRYQETQYF. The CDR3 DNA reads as TGTGCCAGCAGTGAAGGGACTAGGTACCAAGAGACCCAGTACTTC.